The 9 T cell receptor beta chains below all came from one sample that was sequenced in a study of long-term antiretroviral therapy in people with HIV. Survey-level resolution applied to immunoSEQ assay v3.0. Data came from immunoSEQ multiplex PCR; TCRdb stores just in-frame clones and leaves some out. The profile covers roughly 16,000 clones, with around 96% appearing a single time and more than 1.3% taken by the ten largest. The sequencing here drew on unsorted PBMCs, taken around 10 years after starting antiretroviral therapy. These receptors were collected from a man in his thirties or forties with HIV.

This rearrangement joins TRBV5-5 to TRBJ1-1; D is ambiguous. The V gene's germline CDR1 is SGHKS and CDR2 YYEKEE (reference sequence). The CDR3 covers 15 residues. V lost 2 bases and J lost 0, with 11 bases in between. This CDR3 reads CASSFFPEVNTEAFF. The CDR3 nucleotides are TGTGCCAGCAGCTTTTTCCCAGAAGTGAACACTGAAGCTTTCTTT.

The count of this clone is one. The V and J genes are TRBV7-9 and TRBJ2-1; 7 bases map to TRBD1. V dropped 5 bases and J dropped 7; count of bases not matched to a gene: 5. The CDR3 sequence is 13 residues long. Germline CDR1 reads SEHNR; CDR2 reads FQNEAQ (reference sequence). The CDR3 protein is CASSQSGGNEQFF. The CDR3 nucleotides read TGTGCCAGCAGCCAATCAGGGGGAAATGAGCAGTTCTTC.

The rearrangement links TRBV5-8 to TRBJ1-2; D is unresolved. This CDR3 contains 13 residues. The V gene lost 2 bases and the J gene lost 9 bases, with 14 bases spanning the gap. The germline V gene has CDR1 SGHTS and CDR2 YDEGEE. The chain's CDR3 is CASSFGSMSRYTF. In DNA, the CDR3 is TGTGCCAGCAGCTTTGGCAGCATGTCCCGCTACACCTTC.

The V and J genes are TRBV7-9 and TRBJ2-4, with 11 bases fitting TRBD2. CDR3 size: 15 residues. The germline CDR1 and CDR2 sequences are SEHNR and FQNEAQ (reference sequence). V dropped 5 bases and J dropped 7; count of bases not matched to a gene: 7. CDR3 sequence reads: CASSQGLAGGNIQYF. The CDR3 DNA follows: TGTGCCAGCAGCCAAGGACTAGCGGGTGGGAACATTCAGTACTTC. Complete variable domain (other parts from reference TRBV7-9 and TRBJ2-4): DTGVSQNPRHKITKRGQNVTFRCDPISEHNRLYWYRQTLGQGPEFLTYFQNEAQLEKSRLLSDRFSAERPKGSFSTLEIQRTEQGDSAMYLCASSQGLAGGNIQYFGAGTRLSVL.

The chain carries TRBV2 and TRBJ1-5; D gene unclear. The V and J ends lost 7 bases and 2 bases respectively, with 12 bases between them. CDR1 SNHLY and CDR2 FYNNEI come from the germline V gene. The CDR3 totals 14 residues. CDR3 DNA: TGTGCCAGCAACGTTCGGCAGGGCAATCAGCCCCAGCATTTT. Amino acid sequence: CASNVRQGNQPQHF.

The DNA of the CDR3 is TGTGCCAGCAGCGTAGTCCCCCAAGAGACCCAGTACTTC. Encoded protein: CASSVVPQETQYF. V is TRBV9 and J is TRBJ2-5; D gene ambiguous. V was pared by 0 bases and J by 1 base, with 4 bases between. From germline, CDR1 is SGDLS and CDR2 YYNGEE. The CDR3 has 13 amino acids.

The gene calls are TRBV5-4 and TRBJ2-5; 8 bases map to TRBD2. The V segment lost 4 bases and the J segment 5 bases; nucleotides outside the gene matches: 10. The germline V gene has CDR1 SGHNT and CDR2 YYREEE (reference sequence). The CDR3 extends over 15 amino acids. DNA of the CDR3: TGTGCCAGCAGCACCCGAGCGGGAGCGGGGGAGACCCAGTACTTC. Translating it yields CASSTRAGAGETQYF.

This clone was found once. The chain is built from TRBV28 and TRBJ2-7; 10 bases are a match to TRBD1. The CDR3 length is 14 residues. V lost 4 bases and J lost 7; bases outside the gene matches: 7. Germline values: CDR1 MDHEN, CDR2 SYDVKM. In nucleotides, the CDR3 is TGTGCCAGCAGTTCGGACAGGGGGGGTTGGGAGCAGTACGTC. This gives the protein CASSSDRGGWEQYV.

V gene TRBV6-1 combines with J gene TRBJ2-2; D is undetermined. From germline, CDR1 is MNHNS and CDR2 SASEGT. The CDR3 runs 12 residues. Trimming took off 6 bases at V and 2 bases at J, with 4 bases between the two ends. The DNA of the CDR3 is TGTGCCAGCAGGACAAACACCGGGGAGCTGTTTTTT. The encoded protein is CASRTNTGELFF.